These T cell receptor beta chains were read from a single sample in a study of blood T cells in healthy people across ages. MiXCR, applied by TCRdb to the 5' RACE reads, yields one record per CDR3 protein. Here the sample spans approximately 940,000 distinct CDR3 sequences, roughly 50% being singletons. The sequenced material came from blood. These receptors originate from a man younger than 40 in good health. Both conserved end residues are part of each CDR3. A D gene is named only where the DNA matches it firmly. Clone size is stated in some rows and not others, as once, few, many or a class when expanded.

CDR3aa	CDR3nt	d_gene	abundance	j_gene	v_gene
CASSIDGETQYF	TGTGCCAGCAGTATCGACGGGGAGACCCAGTACTTC	.	.	TRBJ2-5	TRBV27
CASRRLEGPQHF	TGTGCCAGCAGACGACTTGAAGGGCCCCAGCATTTT	.	.	TRBJ1-5	TRBV7-9
CSVARVGTRDEQFF	TGCAGCGTTGCGAGAGTCGGGACAAGGGATGAGCAGTTCTTC	.	.	TRBJ2-1	TRBV29-1
CASSSPGGASGGASTDTQYF	TGCGCCAGCAGCTCTCCGGGGGGGGCTAGCGGGGGTGCTAGCACAGATACGCAGTATTTT	TRBD2	.	TRBJ2-3	TRBV5-1
CASSLEGSRVGGYTF	TGTGCCAGCAGCTTAGAGGGAAGCAGGGTCGGTGGCTACACCTTC	.	.	TRBJ1-2	TRBV7-9
CASSRWGVTDTQYF	TGTGCCAGCAGCCGTTGGGGGGTCACAGATACGCAGTATTTT	.	few	TRBJ2-3	TRBV7-2
CASSLGAWEQYF	TGTGCCAGCAGCTTAGGGGCATGGGAGCAGTACTTC	.	.	TRBJ2-5	TRBV7-2
CAISPGRAPYNEQFF	TGTGCCATCAGTCCGGGACGAGCCCCATACAATGAGCAGTTCTTC	.	.	TRBJ2-1	TRBV10-3
CASNPGQEAVGYTF	TGTGCCAGCAACCCGGGACAGGAGGCGGTGGGCTACACCTTC	TRBD1	.	TRBJ1-2	TRBV5-1
CASSQGSAYLRADTQYF	TGCGCCAGCAGCCAAGGATCCGCATACTTAAGGGCAGATACGCAGTATTTT	.	.	TRBJ2-3	TRBV4-1
CATSGPGELYEQYF	TGTGCCACCAGTGGCCCAGGGGAACTCTACGAGCAGTACTTC	.	few	TRBJ2-7	TRBV24-1
CASSYSPAGEQFF	TGTGCCAGCAGTTACTCTCCGGCGGGGGAGCAGTTCTTC	.	.	TRBJ2-1	TRBV6-5
CASSPGLSGNTIYF	TGTGCCAGCAGCCCAGGACTCTCTGGAAACACCATATATTTT	.	.	TRBJ1-3	TRBV7-3
CASSLVQNEQYF	TGTGCCAGCAGCCTCGTGCAGAACGAGCAGTACTTC	.	.	TRBJ2-7	TRBV7-8
CSVVGSRVHGYTF	TGCAGCGTTGTCGGTTCCAGGGTGCATGGCTACACCTTC	.	.	TRBJ1-2	TRBV29-1
CSAHSRRQGNYEQYF	TGCAGTGCGCATAGTCGGAGACAGGGCAACTACGAGCAGTACTTC	TRBD1	.	TRBJ2-7	TRBV20-1